One sample yielded the 13 T cell receptor beta chains listed below, sequenced in a study of blood T cells in healthy people across ages. The authors ran a second PCR of roughly 6 to 12 cycles using a sample-barcoded 5' primer and a J-beta primer mix. TCRdb re-derived calls from the 5' RACE reads in MiXCR, one entry per CDR3 protein. The data show around 1,600,000 distinct CDR3 sequences, 40% to 45% seen once. The sample taken for sequencing was blood. The receptors here all came from a woman aged 18-29 years in good health.

The chain links TRBV30 to TRBJ1-1; D might be TRBD1 (6 bases). CDR1 and CDR2 from the germline V gene are GTSNPN and SVGIG (reference sequence). The germline V and J ends were trimmed by 4 bases and 2 bases, with 11 bases remaining between them. The CDR3 has 13 residues. The CDR3 nucleotides read TGTGCCTGGACCCGACAGGTTAACACTGAAGCTTTCTTT. This gives the protein CAWTRQVNTEAFF.

In this sample, this clonotype turned up a few times. V is TRBV20-1 and J is TRBJ2-4; 9 positions agree with TRBD2. Germline V gene data show CDR1 as DFQATT and CDR2 as SNEGSKA (reference sequence). There are 17 residues in the CDR3. Unmatched junction bases numbered 9, after V lost 0 bases and J lost 3 bases. This chain's CDR3 is CSARDVAGVLLKNIQYF. CDR3 bases: TGCAGTGCTAGAGATGTAGCGGGAGTCCTCCTCAAAAACATTCAGTACTTC.

This clonotype was seen only a few times. The chain combines TRBV9 with TRBJ2-3, with 7 bases identical to TRBD2. V dropped 4 bases and J dropped 5; count of bases not matched to a gene: 13. This CDR3 region has 16 residues. The germline gives CDR1 SGDLS, CDR2 YYNGEE. The CDR3 spells CASSLRRDWGGDTQYF. The CDR3 coding sequence is TGTGCCAGCAGCCTCCGCCGGGACTGGGGGGGAGATACGCAGTATTTT. The variable domain in full, with the rest retrieved from reference TRBV9 and TRBJ2-3, is DSGVTQTPKHLITATGQRVTLRCSPRSGDLSVYWYQQSLDQGLQFLIQYYNGEERAKGNILERFSAQQFPDLHSELNLSSLELGDSALYFCASSLRRDWGGDTQYFGPGTRLTVL.

The chain is built from TRBV13 and TRBJ2-1; D possibly corresponds to TRBD2 (5 bases). Germline CDR1 is PRHDT and CDR2 is FYEKMQ (reference sequence). CDR3 length equals 13 residues. The V end was cut by 5 bases, the J end by 8 bases, with 13 bases between. CDR3 sequence reads: CASSPLLSDEQFF. CDR3 coding DNA: TGTGCCAGCAGCCCCCTCCTTAGCGATGAGCAGTTCTTC.

V is TRBV7-2 and J is TRBJ2-7; TRBD2 is a possible D gene (6 bases). Germline CDR1 is SGHTA and CDR2 is FQGNSA. CDR3 length equals 15 residues. The V gene lost 1 base and the J gene lost 7 bases, with 17 bases spanning the gap. In DNA form, the CDR3 reads TGTGCCAGCAGCTTAGTCTTCGGGGGTGACGATGAGCAGTACTTC. This encodes CASSLVFGGDDEQYF.

This clonotype was counted between two and nine times. The chain joins TRBV6-1 to TRBJ2-7; 9 bases match TRBD1. Trimming took 4 bases from V and 3 from J; bases not matched to a gene: 7. Germline CDR1 reads MNHNS; CDR2 reads SASEGT. CDR3 length equals 15 residues. CDR3: CASSAIPGQGYEQYF. The CDR3 coding sequence is TGTGCCAGCAGTGCCATCCCGGGACAGGGCTACGAGCAGTACTTC.

This clonotype was detected a few times. The chain uses TRBV28 and TRBJ2-2; D is perhaps TRBD1 (7 bases). The CDR3 has 14 residues. The V gene's germline CDR1 is MDHEN and CDR2 SYDVKM. V lost 6 bases and J lost 5, with 13 bases in between. In DNA, the CDR3 is TGTGCCAGCAGGTTGCAGGGGGGAACCGGGGAGCTGTTTTTT. Translated, it gives CASRLQGGTGELFF.

There are many counts of this clonotype. The rearrangement uses TRBV6-6 and TRBJ1-2; no firm D call. The germline CDR1 and CDR2 sequences are MNHNY and SVGAGI (reference sequence). Deletions cut 6 bases from V and 4 bases from J, with 15 bases between. The CDR3 sequence is 14 residues long. Here the CDR3 DNA reads TGTGCCAGCAGATACCTTACTACTTTCTATGGCTACACCTTC. It codes for CASRYLTTFYGYTF.

Remarks on this clonotype: The junction shows a germline mismatch at one end, possibly a read error. This chain uses TRBV5-1 with TRBJ2-3; D is undetermined. The CDR3 runs to 15 residues. CDR1 SGHRS and CDR2 YFSETQ come from the germline V gene. Here the CDR3 reads CASSRLQVVTDAQYF. CDR3 nucleotides: TGCGCCAGCAGCCGGTTGCAGGTGGTCACAGATGCGCAGTATTTT. The full variable domain, rest sourced from reference TRBV5-1 and TRBJ2-3, is KAGVTQTPRYLIKTRGQQVTLSCSPISGHRSVSWYQQTPGQGLQFLFEYFSETQRNKGNFPGRFSGRQFSNSRSEMNVSTLELGDSALYLCASSRLQVVTDAQYFGPGTRLTVL.

This chain joins TRBV25-1 and TRBJ1-1, with 7 bases matching TRBD1. Trimming took 6 bases from V and 10 from J; bases not matched to a gene: 8. Germline V gene lookup returns CDR1 MGHDK and CDR2 SYGVNS. CDR3 length: 12 residues. The CDR3, as DNA: TGTGCCAGCAGGACCCGGACAGGCGGAGCTTTCTTT. Residues: CASRTRTGGAFF.

This chain links TRBV7-9 with TRBJ1-4; 8 bases match TRBD1. Germline assignment: CDR1 SEHNR and CDR2 FQNEAQ (reference sequence). J was trimmed by 11 bases and V by 5 bases; bases with no gene match: 13. The CDR3 spans 15 residues. For the CDR3, the DNA is TGTGCCAGCAGCCCCCCCGGGACAGGCCCTGGGAAACTGTTTTTT. This sequence encodes CASSPPGTGPGKLFF.

V usage is TRBV20-1 and J usage is TRBJ2-1, with 11 bases aligning to TRBD1. With V trimmed by 2 bases and J by 8 bases, 5 bases remained unmatched. The germline V gene has CDR1 DFQATT and CDR2 SNEGSKA (reference sequence). This CDR3 has 14 amino acids. CDR3 sequence: CSARLPGQGDEQFF. The CDR3 DNA reads TGCAGTGCTAGACTTCCGGGACAGGGGGATGAGCAGTTCTTC.

This clonotype was recorded once. The rearrangement joins TRBV6-4 to TRBJ2-2; D is ambiguous. This CDR3 contains 14 residues. CDR1 MRHNA and CDR2 SNTAGT come from the germline V gene. Trimming pared 0 bases from V and 7 bases from J, leaving 9 bases between. CDR3 coding DNA: TGTGCCAGCAGTGACTCAGATGGGCACGGGGAGCTGTTTTTT. Encoded protein: CASSDSDGHGELFF.